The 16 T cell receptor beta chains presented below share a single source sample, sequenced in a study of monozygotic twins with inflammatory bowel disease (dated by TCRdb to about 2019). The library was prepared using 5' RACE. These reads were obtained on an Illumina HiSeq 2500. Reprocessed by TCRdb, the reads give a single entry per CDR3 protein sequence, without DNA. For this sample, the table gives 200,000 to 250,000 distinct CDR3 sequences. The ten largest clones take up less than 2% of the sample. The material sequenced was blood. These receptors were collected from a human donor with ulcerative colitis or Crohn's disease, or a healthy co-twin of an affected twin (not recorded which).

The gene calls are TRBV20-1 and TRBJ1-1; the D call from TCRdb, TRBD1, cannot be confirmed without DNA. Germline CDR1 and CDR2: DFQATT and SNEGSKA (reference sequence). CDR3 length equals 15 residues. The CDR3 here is CSAIQGIGEHTEAFF.

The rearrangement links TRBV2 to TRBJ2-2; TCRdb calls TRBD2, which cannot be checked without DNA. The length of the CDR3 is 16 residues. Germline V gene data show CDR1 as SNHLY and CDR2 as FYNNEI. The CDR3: CASRPWTSGASGELFF.

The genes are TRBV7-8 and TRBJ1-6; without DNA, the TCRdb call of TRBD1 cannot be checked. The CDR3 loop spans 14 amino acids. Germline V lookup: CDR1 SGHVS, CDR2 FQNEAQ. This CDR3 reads CASSLGDRNSPLHF.

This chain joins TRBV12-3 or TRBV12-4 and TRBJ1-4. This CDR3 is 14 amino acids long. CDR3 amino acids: CASRDGGSNEKLFF.

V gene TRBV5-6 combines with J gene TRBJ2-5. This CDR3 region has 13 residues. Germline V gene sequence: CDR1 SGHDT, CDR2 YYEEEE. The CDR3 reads CASSLDKPGTQYF.

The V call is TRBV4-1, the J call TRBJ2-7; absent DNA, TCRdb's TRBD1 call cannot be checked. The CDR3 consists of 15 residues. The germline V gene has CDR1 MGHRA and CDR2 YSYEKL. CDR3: CASSLRGQGDHEQYF.

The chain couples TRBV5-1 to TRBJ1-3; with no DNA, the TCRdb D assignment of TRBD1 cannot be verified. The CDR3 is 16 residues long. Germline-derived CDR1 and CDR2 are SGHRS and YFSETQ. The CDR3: CASSLADRELGNTIYF.

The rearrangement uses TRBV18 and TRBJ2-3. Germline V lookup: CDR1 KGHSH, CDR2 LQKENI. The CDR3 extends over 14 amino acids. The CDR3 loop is CASSPPPSTDTQYF. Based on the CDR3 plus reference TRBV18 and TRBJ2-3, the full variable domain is NAGVMQNPRHLVRRRGQEARLRCSPMKGHSHVYWYRQLPEEGLKFMVYLQKENIIDESGMPKERFSAEFPKEGPSILRIQQVVRGDSAAYFCASSPPPSTDTQYFGPGTRLTVL.

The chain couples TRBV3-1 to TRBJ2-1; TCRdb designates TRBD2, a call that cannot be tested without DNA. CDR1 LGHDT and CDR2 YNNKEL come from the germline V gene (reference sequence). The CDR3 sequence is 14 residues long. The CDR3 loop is CASSPRVTGEKQFF.

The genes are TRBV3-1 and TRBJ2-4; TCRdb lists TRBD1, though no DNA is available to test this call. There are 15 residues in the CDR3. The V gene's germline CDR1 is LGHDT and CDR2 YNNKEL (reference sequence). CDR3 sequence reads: CASSQVGTGLNIQYF.

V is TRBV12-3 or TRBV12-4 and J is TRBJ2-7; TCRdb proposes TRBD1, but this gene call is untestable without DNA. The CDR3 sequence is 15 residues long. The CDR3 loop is CASSLKGQASYEQYF.

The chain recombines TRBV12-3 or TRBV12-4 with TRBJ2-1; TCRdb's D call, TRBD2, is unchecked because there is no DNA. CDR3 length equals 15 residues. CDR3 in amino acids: CASSSRTSGGNEQFF.

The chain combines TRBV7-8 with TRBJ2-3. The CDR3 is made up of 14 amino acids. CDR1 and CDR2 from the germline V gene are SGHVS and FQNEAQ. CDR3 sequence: CASSTQPGTDTQYF.

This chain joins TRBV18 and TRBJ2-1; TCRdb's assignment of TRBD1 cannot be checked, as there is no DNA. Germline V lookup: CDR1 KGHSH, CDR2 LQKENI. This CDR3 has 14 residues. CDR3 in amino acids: CASSPTRGNNEQFF.

CDR3 sequence reads: CASSLEEGMATEAFF. The chain carries TRBV7-9 and TRBJ1-1. This CDR3 is built from 15 residues. Per the germline V gene, CDR1 is SEHNR and CDR2 is FQNEAQ (reference sequence).

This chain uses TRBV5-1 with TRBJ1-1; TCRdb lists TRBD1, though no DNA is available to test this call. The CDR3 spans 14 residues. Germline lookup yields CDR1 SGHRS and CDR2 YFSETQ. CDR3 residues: CASSKNRELTEAFF. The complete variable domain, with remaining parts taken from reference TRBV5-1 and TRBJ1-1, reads KAGVTQTPRYLIKTRGQQVTLSCSPISGHRSVSWYQQTPGQGLQFLFEYFSETQRNKGNFPGRFSGRQFSNSRSEMNVSTLELGDSALYLCASSKNRELTEAFFGQGTRLTVV.